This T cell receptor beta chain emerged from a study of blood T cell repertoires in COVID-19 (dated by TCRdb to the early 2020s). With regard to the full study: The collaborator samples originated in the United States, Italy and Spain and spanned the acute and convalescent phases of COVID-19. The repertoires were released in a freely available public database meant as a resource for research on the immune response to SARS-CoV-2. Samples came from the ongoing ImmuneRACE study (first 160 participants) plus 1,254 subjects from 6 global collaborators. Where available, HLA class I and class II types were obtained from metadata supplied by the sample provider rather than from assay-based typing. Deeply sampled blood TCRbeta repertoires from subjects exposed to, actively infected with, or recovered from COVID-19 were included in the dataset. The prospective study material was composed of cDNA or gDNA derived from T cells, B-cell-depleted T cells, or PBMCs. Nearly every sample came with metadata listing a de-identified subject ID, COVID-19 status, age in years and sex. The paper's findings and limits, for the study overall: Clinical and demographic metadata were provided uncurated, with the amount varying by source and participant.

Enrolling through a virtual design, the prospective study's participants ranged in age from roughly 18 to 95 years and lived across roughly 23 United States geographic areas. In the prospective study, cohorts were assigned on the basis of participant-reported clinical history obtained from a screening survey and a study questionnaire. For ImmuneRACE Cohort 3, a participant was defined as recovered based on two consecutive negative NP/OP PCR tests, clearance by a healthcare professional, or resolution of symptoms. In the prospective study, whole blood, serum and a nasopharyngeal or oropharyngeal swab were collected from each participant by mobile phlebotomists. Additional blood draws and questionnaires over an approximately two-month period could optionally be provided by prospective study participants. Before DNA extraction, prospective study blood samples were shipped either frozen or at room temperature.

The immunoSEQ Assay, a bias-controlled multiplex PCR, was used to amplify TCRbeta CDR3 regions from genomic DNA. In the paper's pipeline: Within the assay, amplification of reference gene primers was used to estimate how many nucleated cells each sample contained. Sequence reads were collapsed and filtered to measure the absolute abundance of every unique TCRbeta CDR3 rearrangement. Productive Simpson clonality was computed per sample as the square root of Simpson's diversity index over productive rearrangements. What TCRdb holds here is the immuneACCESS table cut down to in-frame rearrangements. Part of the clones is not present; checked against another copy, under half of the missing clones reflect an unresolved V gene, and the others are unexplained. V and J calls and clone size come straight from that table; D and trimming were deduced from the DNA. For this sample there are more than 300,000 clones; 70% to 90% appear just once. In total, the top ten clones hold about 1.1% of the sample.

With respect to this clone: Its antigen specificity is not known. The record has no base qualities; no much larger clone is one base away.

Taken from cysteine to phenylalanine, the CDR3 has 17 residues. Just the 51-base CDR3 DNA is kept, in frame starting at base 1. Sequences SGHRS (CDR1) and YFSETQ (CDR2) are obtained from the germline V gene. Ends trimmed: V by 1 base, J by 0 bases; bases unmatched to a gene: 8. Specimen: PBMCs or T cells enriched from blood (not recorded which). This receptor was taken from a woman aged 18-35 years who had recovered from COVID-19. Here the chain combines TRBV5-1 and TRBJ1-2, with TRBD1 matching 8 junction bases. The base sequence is TGCGCCAGCAGCTTGTTCCCCGGGACAGGTGCTAACTATGGCTACACCTTC. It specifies CASSLFPGTGANYGYTF. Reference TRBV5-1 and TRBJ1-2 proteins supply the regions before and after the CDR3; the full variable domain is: KAGVTQTPRYLIKTRGQQVTLSCSPISGHRSVSWYQQTPGQGLQFLFEYFSETQRNKGNFPGRFSGRQFSNSRSEMNVSTLELGDSALYLCASSLFPGTGANYGYTFGSGTRLTVV.